This T cell receptor beta chain was recorded in a study of T cell changes during pregnancy in multiple sclerosis. The method was immunoSEQ multiplex PCR; TCRdb's version includes in-frame clones alone and lacks a portion of them. The profile shows around 60,000 clones, 96% of them singletons. The CDR3 length is 12 residues. The germline V gene encodes CDR1 SNHLY and CDR2 FYNNEI. Trimming left V 6 bases short and J 4 bases short, with 8 bases between. The clonotype originates from a female donor with multiple sclerosis, enrolled in a pregnancy study. The V gene is TRBV2, the J gene TRBJ2-3; TRBD2 is a possible D gene (5 bases). The sample in question was CD8+ T cells from peripheral blood mononuclear cells, obtained after pregnancy. The CDR3: CASRGVPDTQYF. CDR3 nucleotide sequence: TGTGCCAGCAGGGGAGTTCCAGATACGCAGTATTTT.